The 5 T cell receptor beta chains presented below share a single source sample, sequenced in a study of PD-1 blockade in classical Hodgkin lymphoma. Noted time point: newly diagnosed, previously untreated cHL patient sample. Sequencing used immunoSEQ multiplex PCR; TCRdb keeps in-frame clones, though not all of them. Among about 16,000 clones listed, about four fifths were seen once. The material sequenced was peripheral blood mononuclear cells (PBMCs). Source of these receptors: a human donor with classical Hodgkin lymphoma.

The V gene is TRBV18, the J gene TRBJ2-2; D is uncertain. This CDR3 contains 16 residues. CDR1 and CDR2 (germline): KGHSH, LQKENI. The V end lost 5 bases, the J end lost 1 base, and 14 bases lay between the germline ends. CDR3 DNA: TGTGCCAGCTCATCTCTGGGCGGATGGAACACCGGGGAGCTGTTTTTT. The encoded protein is CASSSLGGWNTGELFF.

The rearrangement joins TRBV6-5 to TRBJ2-3, with D perhaps matching TRBD2 (5 bases). Trimming took off 3 bases at V and 2 bases at J, with 12 bases between the two ends. CDR3 length: 15 amino acids. Germline V gene sequence: CDR1 MNHEY, CDR2 SVGAGI. CDR3 amino acids: CASSYGGSPTDTQYF. CDR3 DNA sequence: TGTGCCAGCAGTTATGGAGGTTCCCCCACAGATACGCAGTATTTT.

CDR3 bases: TGCGCCAGCAGCCCTAGCGGATCGGTGGGGACCCAGTACTTC. Translated, it gives CASSPSGSVGTQYF. The V gene is TRBV10-1, the J gene TRBJ2-5, with TRBD2 identical over 7 bases. The CDR3 length is 14 residues. The germline V gene encodes CDR1 WNHNN and CDR2 SYGVQD (reference sequence). After removal of 6 bases from V and 7 bases from J, the junction contained 11 bases not matched to a gene.

The V and J genes are TRBV6-5 and TRBJ1-4; perhaps TRBD1 as D (6 bases). CDR1 and CDR2 from the germline V gene are MNHEY and SVGAGI. CDR3 size: 15 residues. V lost 4 bases, J lost 0 bases, and 9 bases lay in between. CDR3 sequence reads: CASSLDSTTNEKLFF. The CDR3 bases are TGTGCCAGCAGTTTGGACAGCACAACTAATGAAAAACTGTTTTTT.

CDR3 in DNA: TGTGCCACCCGAATGGACAGACCCTCCTACGAGCAGTACTTC. Translation: CATRMDRPSYEQYF. This sequence joins TRBV10-3 and TRBJ2-7; D may be TRBD1 (6 bases). From germline, CDR1 is ENHRY and CDR2 SYGVKD. With 10 bases removed from V and 0 bases from J, the gap between germline ends came to 16 bases. CDR3 length: 14 amino acids.